The 30 T cell receptor beta chains reported below all come from one sample, sequenced in a study of blood T cell repertoires in COVID-19 (TCRdb year 2020). The library relied on the immunoSEQ multiplex PCR assay. Drawn from immuneACCESS, this table holds only the in-frame rearrangements with V and J called that TCRdb kept. Clones are partly lost; checked studies trace under half to an unresolved V gene and leave the rest unexplained. In all, the sample holds over 65,000 clones, and about three quarters of those were seen once. The ten largest clones capture about 9.1% of the sample. Sequenced sample: peripheral blood. Source of these receptors: a human donor in a cohort sampled during active COVID-19.

V is TRBV27 and J is TRBJ1-1; D might be TRBD1 (5 bases). The CDR3 contains 12 residues. Trimming left V 5 bases short and J 7 bases short, with 11 bases between. Germline CDR1 MNHEY, CDR2 SMNVEV (reference sequence). CDR3 sequence: CASSPWGGEAFF. The CDR3 DNA is TGTGCCAGCAGTCCGTGGGGCGGTGAAGCTTTCTTT.

This chain joins TRBV4-1 and TRBJ1-3; D is unresolved. V dropped 2 bases and J dropped 4 bases, with 9 bases sitting between them. CDR1 is MGHRA and CDR2 is YSYEKL in the germline V gene. CDR3 length: 14 amino acids. CDR3 nucleotides: TGCGCCAGCAGCCAACCGGTGAAGGGAAACACCATATATTTT. This gives the protein CASSQPVKGNTIYF.

This sequence joins TRBV19 and TRBJ2-1, with 7 positions matching TRBD2. Germline V CDR1 and CDR2: LNHDA, SQIVND (reference sequence). The CDR3 loop spans 15 amino acids. The V segment lost 6 bases and the J segment 3 bases; nucleotides outside the gene matches: 8. CDR3 coding DNA: TGTGCCAGTAGGCCCCCTAGCGGAGTCTACAATGAGCAGTTCTTC. Amino acid sequence: CASRPPSGVYNEQFF.

The rearrangement links TRBV7-6 to TRBJ1-1, with a possible D match to TRBD1 (6 bases). Germline V gene lookup returns CDR1 SGHVS and CDR2 FNYEAQ. The CDR3 runs to 16 residues. V shed 1 base and J shed 2 bases, with 14 bases lying between them. CDR3 nucleotides: TGTGCCAGCAGCTTAGGTGGACAGTTAACTAACACTGAAGCTTTCTTT. Translation: CASSLGGQLTNTEAFF. The full variable domain, rest sourced from reference TRBV7-6 and TRBJ1-1, is GAGVSQSPRYKVTKRGQDVALRCDPISGHVSLYWYRQALGQGPEFLTYFNYEAQQDKSGLPNDRFSAERPEGSISTLTIQRTEQRDSAMYRCASSLGGQLTNTEAFFGQGTRLTVV.

The chain combines TRBV11-3 with TRBJ2-5, with no clear D. The V and J ends lost 1 base and 2 bases respectively, with 5 bases between them. CDR1 and CDR2 from the germline V gene are SGHNT and YENEEA. The CDR3 is 13 residues long. DNA of the CDR3: TGTGCCAGCAGCTTAGGTATTCAAGAGACCCAGTACTTC. Its translation: CASSLGIQETQYF.

The chain combines TRBV6-5 with TRBJ1-1; D ambiguous. Trimming took off 2 bases at V and 7 bases at J, with 17 bases between the two ends. Germline values: CDR1 MNHEY, CDR2 SVGAGI. The CDR3 is made up of 15 amino acids. CDR3 residues: CASSYGSFQDIEAFF. In nucleotides, the CDR3 is TGTGCCAGCAGTTACGGGAGTTTTCAGGATATTGAAGCTTTCTTT.

V gene TRBV6-5 combines with J gene TRBJ2-1; 8 bases line up with TRBD2. Per germline, CDR1 MNHEY and CDR2 SVGAGI. J was trimmed by 2 bases and V by 0 bases; bases with no gene match: 0. The CDR3 has 15 residues. The CDR3 DNA reads TGTGCCAGCAGTTACTCGACTAGCGCCTACAATGAGCAGTTCTTC. It codes for CASSYSTSAYNEQFF.

The chain uses TRBV4-2 and TRBJ2-3; 14 positions agree with TRBD2. J lost 5 bases, V lost 4 bases, and 5 bases had no gene match. The CDR3 sequence is 16 residues long. The germline gives CDR1 LGHNA, CDR2 YNFKEQ. CDR3 loop: CASSLTSGRGEDTQYF. The DNA of the CDR3 is TGTGCCAGCAGCCTGACTAGCGGGAGGGGAGAAGATACGCAGTATTTT.

The chain carries TRBV6-2 or TRBV6-3 and TRBJ2-5, with 8 bases lining up with TRBD2. CDR1 and CDR2 from the germline V gene are MNHEY and SVGEGT. The CDR3 sequence is 16 residues long. The ends lost 5 bases at V and 5 bases at J; junction bases unmatched: 13. The CDR3: CASSPGGSGSVETQYF. The DNA for the CDR3 is TGTGCCAGCAGTCCCGGGGGAAGCGGGAGTGTGGAGACCCAGTACTTC.

The V gene is TRBV29-1, the J gene TRBJ2-7; possibly TRBD1 for D (7 bases). The CDR3 covers 14 residues. The V end lost 1 base, the J end lost 2 bases, and 12 bases lay between the germline ends. Germline V gene lookup returns CDR1 SQVTM and CDR2 ANQGSEA. The CDR3 sequence is CSVEVAGGTYEQYF. In DNA form, the CDR3 reads TGCAGCGTTGAAGTGGCAGGGGGGACCTACGAGCAGTACTTC.

The CDR3 spells CASSLETRASGELFF. The CDR3 DNA follows: TGTGCCAGCAGCTTAGAAACCAGGGCGAGCGGGGAGCTGTTTTTT. V usage is TRBV11-2 and J usage is TRBJ2-2; perhaps TRBD1 as D (5 bases). V was trimmed by 0 bases and J by 7 bases, leaving 12 bases between them. The germline V gene has CDR1 SGHAT and CDR2 FQNNGV. The CDR3 is 15 amino acids. The whole variable domain, filled in from reference TRBV11-2 and TRBJ2-2, reads EAGVAQSPRYKIIEKRQSVAFWCNPISGHATLYWYQQILGQGPKLLIQFQNNGVVDDSQLPKDRFSAERLKGVDSTLKIQPAKLEDSAVYLCASSLETRASGELFFGEGSRLTVL.

This chain joins TRBV11-3 and TRBJ2-1; 7 bases line up with TRBD2. The CDR3 is made up of 15 amino acids. Trimming cost V 5 bases and J 5 bases; bases outside gene matches: 9. Germline V gene sequence: CDR1 SGHNT, CDR2 YENEEA. CDR3 amino acids: CASSLGLGKDNEQFF. The CDR3 nucleotides read TGTGCCAGCAGCCTCGGACTAGGGAAAGACAATGAGCAGTTCTTC. The complete variable domain, with remaining parts taken from reference TRBV11-3 and TRBJ2-1, reads EAGVVQSPRYKIIEKKQPVAFWCNPISGHNTLYWYLQNLGQGPELLIRYENEEAVDDSQLPKDRFSAERLKGVDSTLKIQPAELGDSAVYLCASSLGLGKDNEQFFGPGTRLTVL.

The chain couples TRBV19 to TRBJ1-5; TRBD1 aligns across 7 bases. Unmatched junction bases numbered 4, after V lost 3 bases and J lost 2 bases. Germline loops: CDR1 LNHDA, CDR2 SQIVND (reference sequence). CDR3 size: 15 residues. CDR3 coding DNA: TGTGCCAGTAGTATCGAGGGGGCTGGCAATCAGCCCCAGCATTTT. Amino acid sequence: CASSIEGAGNQPQHF.

The chain has TRBV5-4 and TRBJ2-1; D is possibly TRBD2 (6 bases). Germline CDR1 SGHNT, CDR2 YYREEE (reference sequence). This CDR3 has 15 amino acids. Trimming took 3 bases from V and 8 from J, leaving 18 bases between them. DNA for the CDR3: TGTGCCAGCAGCTCCTTTAGCGGCCCGTCCGATGAGCAGTTCTTC. This encodes CASSSFSGPSDEQFF. Complete variable domain (other parts from reference TRBV5-4 and TRBJ2-1): ETGVTQSPTHLIKTRGQQVTLRCSSQSGHNTVSWYQQALGQGPQFIFQYYREEENGRGNFPPRFSGLQFPNYSSELNVNALELDDSALYLCASSSFSGPSDEQFFGPGTRLTVL.

The rearrangement uses TRBV27 and TRBJ2-6; 8 bases line up with TRBD2. V dropped 4 bases and J dropped 3; count of bases not matched to a gene: 8. The CDR3 has 17 residues. Germline CDR1 is MNHEY and CDR2 is SMNVEV (reference sequence). The CDR3 loop is CASSSPNLAGGANVLTF. The CDR3 nucleotides are TGTGCCAGCAGTTCCCCCAATCTAGCGGGTGGGGCCAACGTCCTGACTTTC.

The rearrangement joins TRBV5-1 to TRBJ2-1, with TRBD2 matching 8 bases. The CDR3 loop spans 14 amino acids. CDR1 is SGHRS, CDR2 YFSETQ, per germline. The V segment lost 1 base and the J segment 9 bases; nucleotides outside the gene matches: 6. CDR3 sequence: CASSLITSGGEQFF. In nucleotides, the CDR3 is TGCGCCAGCAGCTTGATAACTAGCGGCGGTGAGCAGTTCTTC.

V and J are TRBV19 and TRBJ2-1; 12 nucleotides align to TRBD2. This CDR3 contains 15 residues. CDR1 and CDR2 (germline): LNHDA, SQIVND (reference sequence). The trim removed 7 bases at V and 9 bases at J, leaving 10 bases unmatched. CDR3 loop: CASTRLAGEAGEQFF. The CDR3 DNA reads TGTGCCAGTACCCGACTAGCGGGAGAGGCGGGTGAGCAGTTCTTC.

The rearrangement uses TRBV7-6 and TRBJ2-5; the match to TRBD1 covers 10 bases. This CDR3 contains 17 residues. V was clipped by 4 bases and J by 6 bases; unmatched bases: 14. CDR1 SGHVS and CDR2 FNYEAQ come from the germline V gene. The CDR3 sequence is CASSSGTGEGNTQTQYF. CDR3 nucleotide sequence: TGTGCCAGCAGCTCCGGGACAGGGGAGGGTAATACCCAGACCCAGTACTTC.

CDR3 coding DNA: TGTGCCAGCAGCTTAGAAGAGGGAAGCGGCGACTCCTACGAGCAGTACTTC. It codes for CASSLEEGSGDSYEQYF. This chain joins TRBV11-2 and TRBJ2-7, with TRBD2 as a possible D gene (5 bases). CDR3 length equals 17 residues. From germline, CDR1 is SGHAT and CDR2 FQNNGV. V dropped 0 bases and J dropped 0 bases, with 15 bases sitting between them.

The CDR3 nucleotides are TGTGCCAGCAGCGACCCCGAAGGGGGCCCTAGCGGGAGGTTGAACACCGGGGAGCTGTTTTTT. Its protein product is CASSDPEGGPSGRLNTGELFF. The V gene is TRBV9, the J gene TRBJ2-2; 11 bases align to TRBD2. In germline, CDR1 is SGDLS, CDR2 YYNGEE. With V trimmed by 3 bases and J by 1 base, 17 bases remained unmatched. This CDR3 contains 21 residues.

This chain uses TRBV28 with TRBJ1-5; tentatively, D is TRBD1 (6 bases). V was clipped by 5 bases and J by 5 bases, with 37 bases between them. Germline CDR1 and CDR2: MDHEN and SYDVKM. This CDR3 is 22 amino acids long. As DNA, the CDR3 is TGTGCCAGCAGTCCTGCCCCTCGACAGGATAAAGACCACTCTATGGAGGATCAGCCCCAGCATTTT. Its translation: CASSPAPRQDKDHSMEDQPQHF. Complete variable domain (other parts from reference TRBV28 and TRBJ1-5): DVKVTQSSRYLVKRTGEKVFLECVQDMDHENMFWYRQDPGLGLRLIYFSYDVKMKEKGDIPEGYSVSREKKERFSLILESASTNQTSMYLCASSPAPRQDKDHSMEDQPQHFGDGTRLSIL.

This chain joins TRBV4-3 and TRBJ2-1, with TRBD2 identical over 8 bases. CDR1 is LGHNA, CDR2 YSLEER, per germline. CDR3 length equals 15 residues. The junction had 0 bases not matched to a gene; V was cut back by 1 base and J by 1 base. CDR3 residues: CASSQASGSYNEQFF. CDR3 nucleotides: TGCGCCAGCAGCCAAGCTAGCGGGTCCTACAATGAGCAGTTCTTC.

This rearrangement joins TRBV6-5 to TRBJ2-7; D possibly corresponds to TRBD1 (5 bases). Germline V gene sequence: CDR1 MNHEY, CDR2 SVGAGI. V lost 8 bases, J lost 7 bases, and 15 bases lay in between. The CDR3 has 12 residues. CDR3 DNA sequence: TGTGCCAGCGCTCAGGGTGTGGGGGAGCAGTACTTC. Translating it yields CASAQGVGEQYF.

This clone was seen many times. The chain recombines TRBV9 with TRBJ2-7; unclear D gene. V gave up 0 bases and J gave up 1 base, with 11 bases separating them. The CDR3 extends over 15 amino acids. Looked up from germline, CDR1 is SGDLS and CDR2 is YYNGEE. This CDR3 reads CASSVGAASSYEQYF. For the CDR3, the DNA is TGTGCCAGCAGCGTAGGGGCCGCATCTTCCTACGAGCAGTACTTC.

The V gene is TRBV7-9, the J gene TRBJ1-2; possible D gene TRBD1, 6 bases. V was shortened by 2 bases and J by 6 bases, with 19 bases between the two germline ends. Germline CDR1 and CDR2: SEHNR and FQNEAQ (reference sequence). CDR3 size: 16 residues. CDR3: CASSLTSTGTQDGYTF. CDR3 coding DNA: TGTGCCAGCAGCTTAACCTCGACAGGAACACAGGATGGCTACACCTTC.

The chain links TRBV14 to TRBJ1-6; the match to TRBD1 covers 7 bases. Germline values: CDR1 SGHDN, CDR2 FVKESK. The V and J ends lost 3 bases and 7 bases, in that order; junction bases with no gene match: 12. CDR3 length: 17 amino acids. For the CDR3, the DNA is TGTGCCAGCAGCCAGGCCCTTTCCGGGACAGTAAATTCACCCCTCCACTTT. It yields the protein CASSQALSGTVNSPLHF.

The genes are TRBV4-3 and TRBJ1-1; no clear D gene. This CDR3 is built from 15 residues. V was trimmed by 0 bases and J by 0 bases, leaving 8 bases between them. The germline CDR1 and CDR2 sequences are LGHNA and YSLEER. The CDR3 is CASSQDLELNTEAFF. The CDR3 DNA is TGCGCCAGCAGCCAAGATTTAGAGCTGAACACTGAAGCTTTCTTT.

This clone was counted only a few times. V is TRBV27 and J is TRBJ2-5, with 8 bases that match TRBD2. The CDR3 has 15 residues. With V trimmed by 3 bases and J by 5 bases, 8 bases remained unmatched. Looked up from germline, CDR1 is MNHEY and CDR2 is SMNVEV (reference sequence). This CDR3 reads CASSFTASGWETQYF. The CDR3 DNA reads TGTGCCAGCAGTTTTACGGCTAGCGGGTGGGAGACCCAGTACTTC.

The rearrangement uses TRBV19 and TRBJ1-2; tentatively, D is TRBD1 (5 bases). V gave up 6 bases and J gave up 4 bases, with 15 bases separating them. There are 14 residues in the CDR3. Germline CDR1 LNHDA, CDR2 SQIVND (reference sequence). The CDR3 loop is CASRRGDQGYGYTF. CDR3 sequence (DNA): TGTGCCAGTAGGCGGGGGGATCAGGGCTATGGCTACACCTTC.

The chain is built from TRBV7-2 and TRBJ2-1; 7 nucleotides line up with TRBD2. With 0 bases clipped from V and 8 bases from J, the junction kept 19 bases outside the gene matches. The CDR3 length is 19 residues. CDR1 is SGHTA, CDR2 FQGNSA, per germline. The CDR3 protein is CASSLAASGHRPSWYEQFF. Here the CDR3 DNA reads TGTGCCAGCAGCTTAGCGGCTAGCGGCCACCGCCCGTCTTGGTATGAGCAGTTCTTC. Full variable domain (remainder filled in from reference TRBV7-2 and TRBJ2-1): GAGVSQSPSNKVTEKGKDVELRCDPISGHTALYWYRQSLGQGLEFLIYFQGNSAPDKSGLPSDRFSAERTGGSVSTLTIQRTQQEDSAVYLCASSLAASGHRPSWYEQFFGPGTRLTVL.